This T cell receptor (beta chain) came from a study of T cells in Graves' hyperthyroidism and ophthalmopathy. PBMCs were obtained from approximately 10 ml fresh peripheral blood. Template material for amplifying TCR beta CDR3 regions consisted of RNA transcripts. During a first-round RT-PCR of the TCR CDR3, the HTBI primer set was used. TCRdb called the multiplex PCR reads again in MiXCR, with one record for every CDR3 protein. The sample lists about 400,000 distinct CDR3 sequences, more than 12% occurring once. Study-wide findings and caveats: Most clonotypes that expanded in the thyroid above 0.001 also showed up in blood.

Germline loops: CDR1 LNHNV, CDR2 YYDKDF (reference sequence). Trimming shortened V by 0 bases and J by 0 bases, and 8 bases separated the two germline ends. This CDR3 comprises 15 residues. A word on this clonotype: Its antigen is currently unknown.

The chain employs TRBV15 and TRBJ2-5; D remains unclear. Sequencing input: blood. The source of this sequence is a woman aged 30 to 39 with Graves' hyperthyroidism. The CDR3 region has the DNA TGTGCCACCAGCAGAGAGGTCGGAAACCAAGAGACCCAGTACTTC. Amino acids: CATSREVGNQETQYF.